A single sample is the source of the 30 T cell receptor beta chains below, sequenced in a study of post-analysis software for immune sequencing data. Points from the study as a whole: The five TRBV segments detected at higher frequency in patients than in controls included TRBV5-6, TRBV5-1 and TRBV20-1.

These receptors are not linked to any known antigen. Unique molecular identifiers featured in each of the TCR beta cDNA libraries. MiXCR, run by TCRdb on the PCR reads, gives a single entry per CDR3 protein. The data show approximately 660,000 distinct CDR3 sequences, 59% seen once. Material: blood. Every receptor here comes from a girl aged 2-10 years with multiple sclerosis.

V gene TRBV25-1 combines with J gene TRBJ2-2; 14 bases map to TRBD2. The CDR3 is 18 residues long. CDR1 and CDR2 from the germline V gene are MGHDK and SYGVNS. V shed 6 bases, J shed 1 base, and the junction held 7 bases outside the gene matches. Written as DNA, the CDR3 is TGTGCCAGCAGGGGAACGACTAGCGGGAGGGTGAACACCGGGGAGCTGTTTTTT. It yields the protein CASRGTTSGRVNTGELFF.

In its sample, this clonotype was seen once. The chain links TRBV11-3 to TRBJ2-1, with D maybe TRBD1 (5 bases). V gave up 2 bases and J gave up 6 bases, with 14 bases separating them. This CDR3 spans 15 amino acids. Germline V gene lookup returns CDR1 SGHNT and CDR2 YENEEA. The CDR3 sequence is CASSLFQGAGNEQFF. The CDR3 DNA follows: TGTGCCAGCAGCTTATTCCAAGGGGCTGGCAATGAGCAGTTCTTC.

The CDR3 region is CASSPWLSGANVLTF. Here the CDR3 DNA reads TGTGCCAGCAGCCCCTGGCTCTCTGGGGCCAACGTCCTGACTTTC. The V gene is TRBV12-3 or TRBV12-4, the J gene TRBJ2-6; D is unclear. Trimming took off 6 bases at V and 0 bases at J, with 9 bases between the two ends. This CDR3 has 15 amino acids.

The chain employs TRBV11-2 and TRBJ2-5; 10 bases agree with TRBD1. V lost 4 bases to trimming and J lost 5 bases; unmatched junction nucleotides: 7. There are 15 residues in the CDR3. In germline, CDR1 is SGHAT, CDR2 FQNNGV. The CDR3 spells CASSYQTGGGETQYF. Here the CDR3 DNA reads TGTGCCAGCAGCTACCAGACAGGGGGCGGGGAGACCCAGTACTTC.

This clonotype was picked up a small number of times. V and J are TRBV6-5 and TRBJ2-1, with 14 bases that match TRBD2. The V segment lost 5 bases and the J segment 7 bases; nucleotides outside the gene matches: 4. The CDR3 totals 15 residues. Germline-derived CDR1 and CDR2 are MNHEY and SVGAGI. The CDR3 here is CASSRTSGGLNEQFF. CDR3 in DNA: TGTGCCAGCAGTAGGACTAGCGGGGGGTTAAATGAGCAGTTCTTC.

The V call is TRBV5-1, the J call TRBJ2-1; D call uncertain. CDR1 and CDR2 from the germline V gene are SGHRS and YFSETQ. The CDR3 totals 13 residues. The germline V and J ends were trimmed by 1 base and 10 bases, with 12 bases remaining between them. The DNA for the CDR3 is TGCGCCAGCAGCTTGATTGGATCCTACGAGCAGTTCTTC. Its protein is CASSLIGSYEQFF.

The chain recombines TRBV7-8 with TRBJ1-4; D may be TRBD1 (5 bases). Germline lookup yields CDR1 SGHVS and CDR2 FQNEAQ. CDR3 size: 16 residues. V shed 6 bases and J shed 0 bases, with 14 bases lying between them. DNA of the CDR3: TGTGCCAGCAGTCATGACCAACAGGCAACTAATGAAAAACTGTTTTTT. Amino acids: CASSHDQQATNEKLFF.

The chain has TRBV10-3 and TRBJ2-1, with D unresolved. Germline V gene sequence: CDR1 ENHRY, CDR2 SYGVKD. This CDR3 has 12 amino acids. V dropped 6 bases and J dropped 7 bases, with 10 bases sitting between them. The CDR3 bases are TGTGCCATCAGACAAACTGGGAATGAGCAGTTCTTC. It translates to CAIRQTGNEQFF.

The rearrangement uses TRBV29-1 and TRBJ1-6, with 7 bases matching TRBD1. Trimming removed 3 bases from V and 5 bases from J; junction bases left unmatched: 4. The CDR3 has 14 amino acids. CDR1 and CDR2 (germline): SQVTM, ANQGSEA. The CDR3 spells CSVDRGLDNSPLHF. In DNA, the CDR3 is TGCAGCGTTGATAGGGGGCTTGATAATTCACCCCTCCACTTT.

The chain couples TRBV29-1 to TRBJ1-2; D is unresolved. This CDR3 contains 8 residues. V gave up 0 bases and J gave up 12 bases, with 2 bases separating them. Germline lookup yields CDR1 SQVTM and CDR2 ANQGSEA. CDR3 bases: TGCAGCGTTGAAGAAAACACCTTC. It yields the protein CSVEENTF.

The CDR3 loop is CASSLVGLFNTGELFF. DNA for the CDR3: TGTGCCAGCAGCTTGGTAGGGTTGTTTAACACCGGGGAGCTGTTTTTT. V and J are TRBV5-6 and TRBJ2-2; no clear D. The CDR3 is made up of 16 amino acids. Trimming stripped 0 bases from V and 2 bases from J, with 11 bases between. CDR1 is SGHDT and CDR2 is YYEEEE in the germline V gene.

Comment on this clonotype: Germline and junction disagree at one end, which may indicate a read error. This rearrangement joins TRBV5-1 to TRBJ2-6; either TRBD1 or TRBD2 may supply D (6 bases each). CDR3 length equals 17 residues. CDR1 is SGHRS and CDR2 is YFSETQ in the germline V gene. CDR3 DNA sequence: TGCGCCAGCAGCTCCACCGGGGGCAGCTCTGGGGCCAACGTCCGGACTTTC. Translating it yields CASSSTGGSSGANVRTF.

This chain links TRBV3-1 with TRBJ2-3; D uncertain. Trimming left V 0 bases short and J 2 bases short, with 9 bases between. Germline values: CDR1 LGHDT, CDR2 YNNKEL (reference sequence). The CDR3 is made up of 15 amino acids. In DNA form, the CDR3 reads TGTGCCAGCAGCCAAGAGGTTTCCGTCACAGATACGCAGTATTTT. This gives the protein CASSQEVSVTDTQYF.

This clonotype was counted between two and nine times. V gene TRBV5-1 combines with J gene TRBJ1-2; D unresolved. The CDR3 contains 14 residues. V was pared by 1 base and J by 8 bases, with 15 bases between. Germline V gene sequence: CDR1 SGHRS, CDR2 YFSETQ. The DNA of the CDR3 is TGCGCCAGCAGCTTGAGCTCGACCGCCCGGGGCTACACCTTC. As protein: CASSLSSTARGYTF.

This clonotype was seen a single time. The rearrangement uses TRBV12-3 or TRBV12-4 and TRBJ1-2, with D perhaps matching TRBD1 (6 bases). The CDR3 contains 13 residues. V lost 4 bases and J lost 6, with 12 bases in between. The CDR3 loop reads CASSWVAGDGYTF. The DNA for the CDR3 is TGTGCCAGCAGTTGGGTAGCAGGGGATGGCTACACCTTC.

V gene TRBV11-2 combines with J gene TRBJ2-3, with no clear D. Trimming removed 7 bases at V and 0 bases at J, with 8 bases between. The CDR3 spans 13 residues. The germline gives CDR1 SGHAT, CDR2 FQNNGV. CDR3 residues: CASNVYSTDTQYF. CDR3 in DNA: TGTGCCAGCAACGTATACAGCACAGATACGCAGTATTTT.

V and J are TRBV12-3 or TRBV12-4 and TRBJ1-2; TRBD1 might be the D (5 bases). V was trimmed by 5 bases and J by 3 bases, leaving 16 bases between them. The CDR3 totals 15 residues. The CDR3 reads CASSPDAGTDYGYTF. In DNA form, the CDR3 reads TGTGCCAGCAGTCCAGATGCCGGGACGGACTATGGCTACACCTTC.

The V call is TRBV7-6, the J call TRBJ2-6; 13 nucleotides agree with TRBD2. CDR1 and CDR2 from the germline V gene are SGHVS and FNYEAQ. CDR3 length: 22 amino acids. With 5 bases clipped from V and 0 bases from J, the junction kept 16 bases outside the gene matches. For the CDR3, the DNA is TGTGCCAGCAGCCCCAACCGGGGACTAGCGGGGCCCACTCTCTCTGGGGCCAACGTCCTGACTTTC. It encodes CASSPNRGLAGPTLSGANVLTF.

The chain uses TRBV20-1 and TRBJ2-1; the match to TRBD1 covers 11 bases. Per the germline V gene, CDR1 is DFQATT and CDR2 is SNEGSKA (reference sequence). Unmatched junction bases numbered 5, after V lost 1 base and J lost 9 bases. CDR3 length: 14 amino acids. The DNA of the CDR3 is TGCAGTGCTAGAGGGACAGGGGGCCCGGGTGAGCAGTTCTTC. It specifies CSARGTGGPGEQFF.

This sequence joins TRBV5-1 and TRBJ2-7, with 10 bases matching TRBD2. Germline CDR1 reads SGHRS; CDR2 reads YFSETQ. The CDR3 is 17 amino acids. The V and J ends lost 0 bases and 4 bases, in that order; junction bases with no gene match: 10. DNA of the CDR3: TGCGCCAGCAGCTTGGCGGGGTTCTCAGCGGGAGGGTACGAGCAGTACTTC. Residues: CASSLAGFSAGGYEQYF.

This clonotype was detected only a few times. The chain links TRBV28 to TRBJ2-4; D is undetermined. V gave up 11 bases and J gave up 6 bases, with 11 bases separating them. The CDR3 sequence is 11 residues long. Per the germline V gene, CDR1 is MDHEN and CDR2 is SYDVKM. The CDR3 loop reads CAARKGNIQYF. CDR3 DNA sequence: TGTGCCGCACGAAAGGGAAACATTCAGTACTTC.

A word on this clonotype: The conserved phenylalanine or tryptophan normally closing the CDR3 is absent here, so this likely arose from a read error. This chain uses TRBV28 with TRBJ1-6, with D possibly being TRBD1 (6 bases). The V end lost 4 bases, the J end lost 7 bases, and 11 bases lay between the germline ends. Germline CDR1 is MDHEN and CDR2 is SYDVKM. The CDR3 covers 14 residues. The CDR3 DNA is TGTGCCAGCAGTTATCAGGGGAGCAATTCACCCCTCCACTGT. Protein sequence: CASSYQGSNSPLHC.

The CDR3 DNA reads TGCGCCAGCAGCCAACTAGCGGGTGTTCGGGGTACGCAGTATTTT. It codes for CASSQLAGVRGTQYF. The chain combines TRBV4-1 with TRBJ2-3; the match to TRBD2 covers 8 bases. V was clipped by 2 bases and J by 8 bases; unmatched bases: 9. Germline V gene data show CDR1 as MGHRA and CDR2 as YSYEKL. The CDR3 loop spans 15 amino acids.

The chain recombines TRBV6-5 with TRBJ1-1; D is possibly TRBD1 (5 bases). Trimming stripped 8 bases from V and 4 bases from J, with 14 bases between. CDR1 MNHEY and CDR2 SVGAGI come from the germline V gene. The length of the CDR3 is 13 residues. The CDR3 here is CASLRAGRTEAFF. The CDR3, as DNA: TGTGCCAGCCTCAGGGCGGGGCGCACTGAAGCTTTCTTT.

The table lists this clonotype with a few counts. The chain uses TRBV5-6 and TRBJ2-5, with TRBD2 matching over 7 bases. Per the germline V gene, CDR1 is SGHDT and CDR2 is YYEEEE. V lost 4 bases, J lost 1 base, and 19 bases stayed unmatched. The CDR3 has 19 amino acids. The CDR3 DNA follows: TGTGCCAGCAGCCTGGGCTGGGGGGGGACTACCTTTGGCCAAGAGACCCAGTACTTC. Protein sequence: CASSLGWGGTTFGQETQYF.

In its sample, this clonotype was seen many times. The CDR3 coding sequence is TGTGCCAGCAGTTCCCCCGGGGTCCAAGAGACCCAGTACTTC. It yields the protein CASSSPGVQETQYF. The V gene is TRBV6-5, the J gene TRBJ2-5, with a tentative D call TRBD2 (5 bases). V was trimmed by 4 bases and J by 1 base, leaving 10 bases between them. Looked up from germline, CDR1 is MNHEY and CDR2 is SVGAGI. The CDR3 loop spans 14 amino acids.

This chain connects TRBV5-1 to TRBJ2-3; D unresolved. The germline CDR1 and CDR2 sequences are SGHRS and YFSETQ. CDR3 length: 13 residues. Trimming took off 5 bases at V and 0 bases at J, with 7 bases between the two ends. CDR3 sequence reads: CASRPTSTDTQYF. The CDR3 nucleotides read TGCGCCAGCAGACCAACTAGCACAGATACGCAGTATTTT.

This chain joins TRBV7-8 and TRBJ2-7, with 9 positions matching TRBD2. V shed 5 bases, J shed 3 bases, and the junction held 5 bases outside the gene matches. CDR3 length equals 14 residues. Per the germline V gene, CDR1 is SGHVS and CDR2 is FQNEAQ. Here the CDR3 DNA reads TGTGCCAGCAGCCGGACTAGCGAGAACTACGAGCAGTACTTC. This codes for CASSRTSENYEQYF.

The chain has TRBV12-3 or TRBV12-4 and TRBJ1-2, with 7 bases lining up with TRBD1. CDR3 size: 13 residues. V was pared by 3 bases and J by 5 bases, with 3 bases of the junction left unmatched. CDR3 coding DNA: TGTGCCAGCAGTTTGGACAGGAGTTATGGCTACACCTTC. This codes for CASSLDRSYGYTF.

Here the CDR3 reads CAISEPRDGSGSTDTQYF. CDR3 sequence (DNA): TGTGCCATCAGTGAGCCGAGGGACGGGTCGGGGAGCACAGATACGCAGTATTTT. The chain employs TRBV10-3 and TRBJ2-3, with D perhaps given as TRBD1 or TRBD2 (5 bases each). The V end lost 2 bases, the J end lost 0 bases, and 18 bases lay between the germline ends. The germline V gene has CDR1 ENHRY and CDR2 SYGVKD. The CDR3 is 18 residues long.